Included here is one TCR beta chain sequence, with context. Its antigen is not known. This sample was included in a study of OX40 agonist ivuxolimab in advanced cancers. Across the study: Those treated in dose escalation had hepatocellular carcinoma, melanoma, renal cell cancer or head and neck cancer.

This table comes from immunoSEQ multiplex PCR, and its TCRdb copy is limited to in-frame clones, with some not included. The data show around 79,000 clones, 75% to 85% seen once. Blood sampling took place at baseline, cycle 4 day 1, and cycle 7 day 1. Notes on the study in general: Normalized T-cell clonal expansion was also low in a subset of nonresponders.

The CDR3 length is 14 residues. Trimming took off 0 bases at V and 4 bases at J, with 10 bases between the two ends. Germline V gene sequence: CDR1 SGHRS, CDR2 YFSETQ. Specimen: CD4+ or CD8+ T cells sorted from blood, collected in a trial of the OX40 agonist ivuxolimab. The sequence was collected from an adult with an advanced solid tumor such as melanoma, head and neck, liver or kidney cancer. The rearrangement joins TRBV5-1 to TRBJ2-5; D gene uncertain. The CDR3 reads CASSLASSRETQYF. DNA for the CDR3: TGCGCCAGCAGCTTGGCGAGCAGCAGAGAGACCCAGTACTTC.